Below are 10 T cell receptor beta chains sequenced from a single sample in a study of blood T cell repertoires in COVID-19. The method was immunoSEQ multiplex PCR; TCRdb's version includes in-frame clones alone and lacks a portion of them. The sample records around 100,000 clones, approximately 89% being singletons. Input material: peripheral blood. Receptors originate from a man aged 50 or older with active COVID-19.

The genes are TRBV6-1 and TRBJ2-4; 13 bases fit TRBD2. The CDR3 is made up of 19 amino acids. The V segment lost 0 bases and the J segment 0 bases; nucleotides outside the gene matches: 5. CDR1 MNHNS and CDR2 SASEGT come from the germline V gene. The CDR3 loop reads CASSEAGLAGVPAKNIQYF. DNA of the CDR3: TGTGCCAGCAGTGAAGCAGGACTAGCGGGGGTACCAGCCAAAAACATTCAGTACTTC.

The V call is TRBV18, the J call TRBJ2-3; TRBD2 matches 7 bases. The V segment lost 3 bases and the J segment 2 bases; nucleotides outside the gene matches: 11. Germline V gene sequence: CDR1 KGHSH, CDR2 LQKENI. The CDR3 consists of 17 residues. The CDR3 protein is CASSPSILAEITDTQYF. CDR3 nucleotide sequence: TGTGCCAGCTCACCTTCTATTCTAGCGGAGATCACAGATACGCAGTATTTT.

The gene calls are TRBV27 and TRBJ1-5, with a weak D call TRBD1 (6 bases). CDR3 size: 16 residues. Germline assignment: CDR1 MNHEY and CDR2 SMNVEV (reference sequence). V was clipped by 2 bases and J by 3 bases, with 14 bases between them. CDR3 amino acids: CASSLNGQKVNQPQHF. The CDR3 nucleotides are TGTGCCAGCAGTTTAAATGGACAGAAAGTCAATCAGCCCCAGCATTTT.

J is TRBJ2-3 and V is TRBV5-1; perhaps TRBD2 as D (7 bases). Trimming stripped 4 bases from V and 5 bases from J, with 14 bases between. The germline V gene has CDR1 SGHRS and CDR2 YFSETQ. This CDR3 has 14 residues. In DNA, the CDR3 is TGCGCCAGCAGCCCCGGGGAGGGGGTAGATACGCAGTATTTT. It is translated as CASSPGEGVDTQYF.

The rearrangement uses TRBV18 and TRBJ1-5; D gene ambiguous. The V gene lost 3 bases and the J gene lost 3 bases, with 15 bases spanning the gap. The germline V gene has CDR1 KGHSH and CDR2 LQKENI. CDR3 length equals 16 residues. The CDR3 DNA sequence: TGTGCCAGCTCACCCGCGTCTGGGCCGAACAATCAGCCCCAGCATTTT. It yields the protein CASSPASGPNNQPQHF. The entire variable domain, with the rest obtained from reference TRBV18 and TRBJ1-5, is as follows: NAGVMQNPRHLVRRRGQEARLRCSPMKGHSHVYWYRQLPEEGLKFMVYLQKENIIDESGMPKERFSAEFPKEGPSILRIQQVVRGDSAAYFCASSPASGPNNQPQHFGDGTRLSIL.

V usage is TRBV18 and J usage is TRBJ1-6, with TRBD1 matching 7 bases. Germline V lookup: CDR1 KGHSH, CDR2 LQKENI. The ends lost 6 bases at V and 10 bases at J; junction bases unmatched: 9. This CDR3 is 14 amino acids long. For the CDR3, the DNA is TGTGCCAGCTCCCGAGACAGGGTCGGGTCACCCCTCCACTTT. The encoded protein is CASSRDRVGSPLHF.

In this sample, this clone turned up a few times. The rearrangement links TRBV5-4 to TRBJ2-7; no firm D call. CDR1 is SGHNT and CDR2 is YYREEE in the germline V gene (reference sequence). Trimming removed 2 bases from V and 2 bases from J, with 5 bases in between. The CDR3 covers 12 residues. The CDR3 DNA reads as TGTGCCAGCAGCTTTAATGCCTACGAGCAGTACTTC. Translation gives CASSFNAYEQYF.

The chain has TRBV5-1 and TRBJ2-5, with 13 positions matching TRBD2. The junction had 13 bases not matched to a gene; V was cut back by 3 bases and J by 5 bases. In germline, CDR1 is SGHRS, CDR2 YFSETQ. The CDR3 loop spans 18 amino acids. The CDR3 nucleotides are TGCGCCAGCAGCTGGACTCGGACTAGCGGGGGACGCGGCGAGACCCAGTACTTC. Amino acid sequence: CASSWTRTSGGRGETQYF.

This chain connects TRBV14 to TRBJ2-1; TRBD2 matches 11 bases. V was pared by 4 bases and J by 2 bases, with 16 bases of the junction left unmatched. From germline, CDR1 is SGHDN and CDR2 FVKESK. The CDR3 sequence is 20 residues long. CDR3 nucleotide sequence: TGTGCCAGCAGCCCAGGACATATAGCGGGAGGGGCAGTGACCTACAATGAGCAGTTCTTC. As protein: CASSPGHIAGGAVTYNEQFF.

This chain joins TRBV18 and TRBJ2-3, with 9 bases fitting TRBD2. Trimming removed 3 bases from V and 4 bases from J; junction bases left unmatched: 2. The CDR3 extends over 14 amino acids. Germline V gene sequence: CDR1 KGHSH, CDR2 LQKENI. The CDR3 DNA reads as TGTGCCAGCTCACCGGCGGGAGGGCCAGATACGCAGTATTTT. Its protein product is CASSPAGGPDTQYF.